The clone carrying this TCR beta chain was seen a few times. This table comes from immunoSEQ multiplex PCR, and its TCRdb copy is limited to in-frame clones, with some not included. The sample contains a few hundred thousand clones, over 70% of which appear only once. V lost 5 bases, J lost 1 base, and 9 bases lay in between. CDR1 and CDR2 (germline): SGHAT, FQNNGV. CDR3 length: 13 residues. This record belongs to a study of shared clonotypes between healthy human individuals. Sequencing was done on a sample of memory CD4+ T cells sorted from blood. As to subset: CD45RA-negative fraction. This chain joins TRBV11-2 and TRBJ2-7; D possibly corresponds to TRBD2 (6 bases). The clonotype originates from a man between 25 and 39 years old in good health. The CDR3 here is CASSPGESYEQYF. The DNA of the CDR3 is TGTGCCAGCAGCCCGGGAGAATCCTACGAGCAGTACTTC.